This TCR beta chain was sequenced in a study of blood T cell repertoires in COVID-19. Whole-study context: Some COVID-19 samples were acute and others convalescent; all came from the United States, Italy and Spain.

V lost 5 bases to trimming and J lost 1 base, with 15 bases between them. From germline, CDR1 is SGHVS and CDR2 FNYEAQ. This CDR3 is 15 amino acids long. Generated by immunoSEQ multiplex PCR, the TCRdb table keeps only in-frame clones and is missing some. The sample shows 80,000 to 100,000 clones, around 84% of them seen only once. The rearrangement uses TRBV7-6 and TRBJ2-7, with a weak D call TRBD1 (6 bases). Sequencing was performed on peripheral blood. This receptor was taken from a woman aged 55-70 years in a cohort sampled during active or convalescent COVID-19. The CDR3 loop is CASSVRGGGSYEQYF. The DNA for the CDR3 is TGTGCCAGCAGCGTCAGGGGTGGCGGGTCCTACGAGCAGTACTTC. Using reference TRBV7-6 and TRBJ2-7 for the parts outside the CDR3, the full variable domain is GAGVSQSPRYKVTKRGQDVALRCDPISGHVSLYWYRQALGQGPEFLTYFNYEAQQDKSGLPNDRFSAERPEGSISTLTIQRTEQRDSAMYRCASSVRGGGSYEQYFGPGTRLTVT.